Here is one TCR beta chain with its context. As yet, its antigen is unknown. This sample was included in a study of shared clonotypes between healthy human individuals. Data came from immunoSEQ multiplex PCR; TCRdb stores just in-frame clones and leaves some out. The sample has about 100,000 clones, under 70% seen once. From germline, CDR1 is SGHDN and CDR2 FVKESK. CDR3 length: 14 residues. After removal of 4 bases from V and 0 bases from J, the junction contained 2 bases not matched to a gene. General study findings and limits: What naive subsets generally showed was a larger estimated richness than memory subsets showed.

This receptor was obtained from a woman in her twenties or thirties in good health. The rearrangement links TRBV14 to TRBJ2-7; 8 nucleotides match TRBD2. Source material: memory CD8+ T cells sorted from blood. Subset: CD45RO+ cells pooled with CCR7-negative TemRA cells. CDR3 sequence: CASSRGGNSYEQYF. The CDR3 nucleotides read TGTGCCAGCAGCCGCGGGGGGAACTCCTACGAGCAGTACTTC.